The 28 T cell receptor beta chains in this list originate from one sample, sequenced in a study of shared clonotypes between healthy human individuals. Method: immunoSEQ multiplex PCR; TCRdb's copy keeps in-frame clones and lacks some. The table shows approximately 2.3 million clones, with more than 85% occurring only once. The sample taken for sequencing was naive CD4+ T cells from PBMCs. The subset: CD45RA+ positively selected. These receptors originate from a man younger than 35 in good health. Some clones in this sample may be carry-over from other donors' samples.

This clone was counted once. Other nucleotide sequences from this sample produce the same CDR3. The rearrangement joins TRBV7-2 to TRBJ1-5; D unclear. The CDR3 totals 15 residues. Germline V gene data show CDR1 as SGHTA and CDR2 as FQGNSA. V gave up 1 base and J gave up 2 bases, with 9 bases separating them. CDR3 bases: TGTGCCAGCAGCTTAGGCGCGGGTGGCAATCAGCCCCAGCATTTT. It specifies CASSLGAGGNQPQHF.

The CDR3, as DNA: TGTGCCAGCAGCTTAGTAGCAAATACGCAGTATTTT. It translates to CASSLVANTQYF. The V and J genes are TRBV11-2 and TRBJ2-3; D unclear. CDR1 and CDR2 from the germline V gene are SGHAT and FQNNGV. The CDR3 extends over 12 amino acids. The V and J ends lost 1 base and 7 bases respectively, with 6 bases between them.

The chain is built from TRBV9 and TRBJ2-4; weak D call: TRBD1 (7 bases). Per germline, CDR1 SGDLS and CDR2 YYNGEE. The CDR3 contains 16 residues. Trimming shortened V by 3 bases and J by 0 bases, and 13 bases separated the two germline ends. Here the CDR3 reads CASSESGGLAKNIQYF. CDR3 DNA: TGTGCCAGCAGCGAGTCAGGGGGGCTAGCCAAAAACATTCAGTACTTC.

As to this clone: Other DNA variants within this sample encode the same CDR3. The rearrangement uses TRBV28 and TRBJ1-4; 7 nucleotides align to TRBD1. Germline CDR1 MDHEN, CDR2 SYDVKM. The V segment lost 4 bases and the J segment 4 bases; nucleotides outside the gene matches: 3. The CDR3 is made up of 14 amino acids. The CDR3 DNA follows: TGTGCCAGCAGTTCGGGACAGAGTAATGAAAAACTGTTTTTT. Amino acids: CASSSGQSNEKLFF.

This clone was seen a handful of times. This specimen includes other DNA sequences encoding the same CDR3. The V call is TRBV5-5, the J call TRBJ1-2; D is perhaps TRBD1 (6 bases). Germline values: CDR1 SGHKS, CDR2 YYEKEE (reference sequence). The V end was cut by 5 bases, the J end by 0 bases, with 11 bases between. The CDR3 contains 14 residues. CDR3 protein: CASSSQGANYGYTF. CDR3 in DNA: TGTGCCAGCAGTTCACAGGGAGCTAACTATGGCTACACCTTC.

The CDR3 nucleotides are TGTGCCAGCAGCGCCGGGACTAGCCGTCCAGATACGCAGTATTTT. Its translation: CASSAGTSRPDTQYF. This chain links TRBV9 with TRBJ2-3; 9 bases map to TRBD2. V trimming: 3 bases; J trimming: 4 bases; junction bases outside the gene matches: 6. This CDR3 region has 15 residues. CDR1 is SGDLS, CDR2 YYNGEE, per germline.

In nucleotides, the CDR3 is TGTGCCTGGAGTGTAGTAGCGGGAGGCCCAGATACGCAGTATTTT. Protein sequence: CAWSVVAGGPDTQYF. The V gene is TRBV30, the J gene TRBJ2-3; 10 positions match TRBD2. CDR1 is GTSNPN, CDR2 SVGIG, per germline (reference sequence). V was clipped by 0 bases and J by 4 bases; unmatched bases: 4. The CDR3 totals 15 residues.

The chain uses TRBV4-1 and TRBJ2-3; D remains ambiguous. CDR1 is MGHRA, CDR2 YSYEKL, per germline. V lost 2 bases and J 1 base, leaving 10 bases between the germline ends. This CDR3 is built from 15 residues. The CDR3 loop is CASSQIGSRTDTQYF. In DNA form, the CDR3 reads TGCGCCAGCAGCCAAATTGGGTCTCGCACAGATACGCAGTATTTT.

V usage is TRBV4-1 and J usage is TRBJ2-1, with TRBD1 matching over 10 bases. With V trimmed by 3 bases and J by 7 bases, 12 bases remained unmatched. This CDR3 contains 17 residues. Germline V gene sequence: CDR1 MGHRA, CDR2 YSYEKL. CDR3 amino acids: CASSHSTYGQGGNEQFF. CDR3 DNA sequence: TGCGCCAGCAGCCACTCTACCTATGGACAGGGGGGTAATGAGCAGTTCTTC.

CDR3 in DNA: TGTGCCAGCAGTGCTTTGGCTAGCGGGAGTTTACTTGTGTCCTACAATGAGCAGTTCTTC. Translation gives CASSALASGSLLVSYNEQFF. V and J are TRBV2 and TRBJ2-1; 10 bases align to TRBD2. The CDR3 consists of 20 residues. Germline CDR1 and CDR2: SNHLY and FYNNEI. V lost 4 bases and J lost 1; bases outside the gene matches: 16.

The V call is TRBV5-1, the J call TRBJ2-2; possibly TRBD1 for D (5 bases). Germline V gene sequence: CDR1 SGHRS, CDR2 YFSETQ. This CDR3 has 14 residues. The ends were cut back, 0 bases at V and 7 bases at J, with 10 bases in the middle. CDR3 loop: CASSLVRGSGELFF. The CDR3 DNA is TGCGCCAGCAGCTTGGTAAGGGGCAGCGGGGAGCTGTTTTTT.

The V call is TRBV28, the J call TRBJ2-5, with TRBD1 matching over 9 bases. This CDR3 region has 15 residues. The V gene's germline CDR1 is MDHEN and CDR2 SYDVKM. The ends lost 4 bases at V and 4 bases at J; junction bases unmatched: 7. CDR3 sequence: CASSSPETGGETQYF. In DNA, the CDR3 is TGTGCCAGCAGTTCCCCGGAGACAGGGGGAGAGACCCAGTACTTC.

This sequence joins TRBV14 and TRBJ2-1; 7 nucleotides agree with TRBD2. The V and J ends lost 1 base and 4 bases, in that order; junction bases with no gene match: 10. The CDR3 has 17 residues. Germline V CDR1 and CDR2: SGHDN, FVKESK. CDR3 in DNA: TGTGCCAGCAGCCAAGTCTCAGGGACTACAAATTACAATGAGCAGTTCTTC. This gives the protein CASSQVSGTTNYNEQFF.

The V call is TRBV7-3, the J call TRBJ2-2; 12 nucleotides agree with TRBD2. V lost 6 bases, J lost 6 bases, and 5 bases stayed unmatched. Germline V gives CDR1 SGHTA, CDR2 FQGTGA. The CDR3 extends over 15 amino acids. The CDR3 DNA reads as TGTGCCAGCAGTGCGACTAGCGGGAGTGCCGGGGAGCTGTTTTTT. Amino acid sequence: CASSATSGSAGELFF. Full variable domain (remainder filled in from reference TRBV7-3 and TRBJ2-2): GAGVSQTPSNKVTEKGKYVELRCDPISGHTALYWYRQSLGQGPEFLIYFQGTGAADDSGLPNDRFFAVRPEGSVSTLKIQRTERGDSAVYLCASSATSGSAGELFFGEGSRLTVL.

The table lists this clone with a count of one. The V and J genes are TRBV6-1 and TRBJ1-1; 9 bases agree with TRBD1. Looked up from germline, CDR1 is MNHNS and CDR2 is SASEGT. The CDR3 consists of 13 residues. V lost 11 bases to trimming and J lost 5 bases; unmatched junction nucleotides: 9. CDR3 nucleotides: TGTGCCGAAAAGGGACAGGGAAAGACTGAAGCTTTCTTT. Its translation is CAEKGQGKTEAFF.

J is TRBJ2-5 and V is TRBV7-2; unclear D gene. V lost 4 bases and J lost 1, with 4 bases in between. There are 12 residues in the CDR3. Germline assignment: CDR1 SGHTA and CDR2 FQGNSA. Written as DNA, the CDR3 is TGTGCCAGCAGCTATACCCAAGAGACCCAGTACTTC. This encodes CASSYTQETQYF.

The chain is built from TRBV18 and TRBJ2-1; the D gene is possibly TRBD2 (5 bases). CDR1 and CDR2 (germline): KGHSH, LQKENI. This CDR3 is built from 13 residues. V was clipped by 3 bases and J by 9 bases, with 12 bases between them. The CDR3 reads CASSPPLVGEQFF. CDR3 coding DNA: TGTGCCAGCTCACCCCCACTAGTCGGTGAGCAGTTCTTC.

About this clone: This specimen includes other DNA sequences encoding the same CDR3. V is TRBV10-3 and J is TRBJ2-7; TRBD1 agrees at 9 bases. CDR3 size: 13 residues. Trimming at V came to 6 bases and at J to 4 bases, leaving 4 bases not matched to a gene. Germline V gene lookup returns CDR1 ENHRY and CDR2 SYGVKD. CDR3 coding DNA: TGTGCCATCAGGCCGGGACAGGGATACGAGCAGTACTTC. This sequence encodes CAIRPGQGYEQYF.

In nucleotides, the CDR3 is TGCGCCAGCAGCTTGTTCGGGGGGCCCCGTGCCTACGAGCAGTACTTC. Protein: CASSLFGGPRAYEQYF. The V and J genes are TRBV5-1 and TRBJ2-7, with a tentative D call TRBD2 (7 bases). Trimming took off 1 base at V and 2 bases at J, with 16 bases between the two ends. The CDR3 loop spans 16 amino acids. Germline CDR1 SGHRS, CDR2 YFSETQ.

V and J are TRBV5-8 and TRBJ2-3; 11 bases agree with TRBD1. Germline CDR1 and CDR2: SGHTS and YDEGEE. The CDR3 is 15 residues long. The ends lost 4 bases at V and 3 bases at J; junction bases unmatched: 4. This CDR3 is CASSRTGGETDTQYF. For the CDR3, the DNA is TGTGCCAGCAGCCGGACAGGGGGCGAGACAGATACGCAGTATTTT.

The V call is TRBV4-3, the J call TRBJ2-1; D unclear. The germline V gene has CDR1 LGHNA and CDR2 YSLEER. This CDR3 has 19 residues. Trimming cost V 0 bases and J 0 bases, with 18 bases left between them. As DNA, the CDR3 is TGCGCCAGCAGCCAAGAGTGGCGCAGCGCCTATAGCTCCTACAATGAGCAGTTCTTC. Translated, it gives CASSQEWRSAYSSYNEQFF.

The V call is TRBV6-1, the J call TRBJ2-3; D not resolved. Trimming left V 5 bases short and J 2 bases short, with 5 bases between. Germline CDR1 reads MNHNS; CDR2 reads SASEGT. The CDR3 loop spans 12 amino acids. CDR3 region: CASSTNTDTQYF. DNA for the CDR3: TGTGCCAGCAGTACTAACACAGATACGCAGTATTTT.

The V gene is TRBV6-5, the J gene TRBJ1-2; the D is unclear. CDR1 MNHEY and CDR2 SVGAGI come from the germline V gene. CDR3 size: 14 residues. The germline V and J ends were trimmed by 5 bases and 8 bases, with 18 bases remaining between them. The DNA of the CDR3 is TGTGCCAGCAGTCTACCCGGGAGGAGGGAGGGCTACACCTTC. It is translated as CASSLPGRREGYTF.

The V call is TRBV2, the J call TRBJ1-4; D unclear. The CDR3 extends over 15 amino acids. V gave up 4 bases and J gave up 0 bases, with 9 bases separating them. CDR1 SNHLY and CDR2 FYNNEI come from the germline V gene. CDR3 loop: CASSGTSATNEKLFF. CDR3 bases: TGTGCCAGCAGTGGGACCTCTGCAACTAATGAAAAACTGTTTTTT.

There are a few counts of this clone. The genes are TRBV5-1 and TRBJ2-2, with a tentative D call TRBD1 (5 bases). CDR1 SGHRS and CDR2 YFSETQ come from the germline V gene. Trimming pared 0 bases from V and 3 bases from J, leaving 6 bases between. The CDR3 is 14 residues long. The DNA for the CDR3 is TGCGCCAGCAGCTTGGGACAGCACACCGGGGAGCTGTTTTTT. Residues: CASSLGQHTGELFF.

The V call is TRBV7-9, the J call TRBJ2-7, with D possibly matching TRBD1 (5 bases). V lost 3 bases and J lost 6, with 9 bases in between. The CDR3 runs to 12 residues. Germline CDR1 and CDR2: SEHNR and FQNEAQ (reference sequence). In DNA, the CDR3 is TGTGCCAGCAGCTTTGTAGGGGCCGAGCAGTACTTC. It codes for CASSFVGAEQYF. Filled out from reference TRBV7-9 and TRBJ2-7, the complete variable domain reads DTGVSQNPRHKITKRGQNVTFRCDPISEHNRLYWYRQTLGQGPEFLTYFQNEAQLEKSRLLSDRFSAERPKGSFSTLEIQRTEQGDSAMYLCASSFVGAEQYFGPGTRLTVT.

The chain couples TRBV30 to TRBJ1-5, with TRBD1 as a possible D gene (6 bases). Germline V CDR1 and CDR2: GTSNPN, SVGIG (reference sequence). Trimming stripped 2 bases from V and 1 base from J, with 9 bases between. CDR3 size: 14 residues. The CDR3: CAWSFRGSNQPQHF. Written as DNA, the CDR3 is TGTGCCTGGAGTTTCAGGGGAAGCAATCAGCCCCAGCATTTT.

The genes are TRBV27 and TRBJ2-1; possible D gene TRBD2, 5 bases. Germline V gives CDR1 MNHEY, CDR2 SMNVEV (reference sequence). V lost 7 bases to trimming and J lost 4 bases, with 20 bases between them. This CDR3 is 16 amino acids long. The CDR3 DNA sequence: TGTGCCAGCACCCCCCGTACGGACTTCTTATACAATGAGCAGTTCTTC. Translated, it gives CASTPRTDFLYNEQFF.